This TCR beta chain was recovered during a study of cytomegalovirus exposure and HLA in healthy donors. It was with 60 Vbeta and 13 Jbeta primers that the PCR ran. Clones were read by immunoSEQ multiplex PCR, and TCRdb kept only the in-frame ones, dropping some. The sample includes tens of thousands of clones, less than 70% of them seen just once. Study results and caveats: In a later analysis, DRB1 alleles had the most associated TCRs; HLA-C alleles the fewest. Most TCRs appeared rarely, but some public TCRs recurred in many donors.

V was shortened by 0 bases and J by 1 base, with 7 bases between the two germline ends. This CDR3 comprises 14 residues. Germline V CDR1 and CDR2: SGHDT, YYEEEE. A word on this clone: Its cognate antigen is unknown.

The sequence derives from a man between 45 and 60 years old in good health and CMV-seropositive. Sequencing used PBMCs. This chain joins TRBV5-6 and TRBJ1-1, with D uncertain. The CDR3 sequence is CASSLGHPNTEAFF. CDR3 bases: TGTGCCAGCAGCTTGGGGCACCCGAACACTGAAGCTTTCTTT.